This TCR beta chain derives from a study of blood T cell repertoires in COVID-19. The wider study: In each case, the material was cDNA or gDNA derived from T cells, B-cell-depleted T cells, or PBMCs.

Per the original methods: By means of reference gene primer amplification, nucleated cell counts were estimated. Produced via immunoSEQ multiplex PCR; TCRdb's table is partial and in-frame only. V, J and clone size reflect that table, while D and trimming were determined from the DNA. In the table there are approximately 170,000 clones, roughly 83% of which are singletons. Enrollees, roughly 18 to 90 years old, lived in 25 or so US areas. Two negative PCRs, clearance, or symptom resolution characterized the recovered Cohort 3 donors. Deletions cut 6 bases from V and 1 base from J, with 12 bases between. The CDR3 is made up of 13 amino acids. The V gene's germline CDR1 is SQVTM and CDR2 ANQGSEA.

The rearrangement links TRBV29-1 to TRBJ1-1; D unclear. The receptor comes from a woman in her fifties or sixties who had recovered from COVID-19. What was sequenced was PBMCs or T cells enriched from blood (not recorded which). This CDR3 reads CSVTISQNTEAFF. The CDR3 bases are TGCAGCGTGACAATCAGCCAGAACACTGAAGCTTTCTTT.